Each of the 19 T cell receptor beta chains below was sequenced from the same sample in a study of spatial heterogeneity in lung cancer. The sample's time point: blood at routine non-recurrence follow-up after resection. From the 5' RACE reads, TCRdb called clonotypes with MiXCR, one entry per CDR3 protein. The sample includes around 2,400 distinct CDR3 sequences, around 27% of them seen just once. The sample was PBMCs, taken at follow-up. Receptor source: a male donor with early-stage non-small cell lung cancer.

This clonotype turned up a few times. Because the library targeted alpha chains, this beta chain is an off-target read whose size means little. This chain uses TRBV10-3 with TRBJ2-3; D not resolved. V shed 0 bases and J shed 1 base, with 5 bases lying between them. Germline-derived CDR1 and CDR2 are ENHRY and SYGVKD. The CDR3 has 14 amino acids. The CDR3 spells CAISESVGTDTQYF. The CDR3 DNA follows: TGTGCCATCAGTGAGTCGGTGGGCACAGATACGCAGTATTTT.

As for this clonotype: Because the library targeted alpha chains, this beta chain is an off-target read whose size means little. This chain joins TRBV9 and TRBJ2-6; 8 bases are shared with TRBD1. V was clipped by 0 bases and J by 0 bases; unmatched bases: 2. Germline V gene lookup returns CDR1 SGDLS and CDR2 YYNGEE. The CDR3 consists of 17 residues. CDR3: CASSVGTGLSGANVLTF. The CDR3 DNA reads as TGTGCCAGCAGCGTAGGGACAGGGCTCTCTGGGGCCAACGTCCTGACTTTC.

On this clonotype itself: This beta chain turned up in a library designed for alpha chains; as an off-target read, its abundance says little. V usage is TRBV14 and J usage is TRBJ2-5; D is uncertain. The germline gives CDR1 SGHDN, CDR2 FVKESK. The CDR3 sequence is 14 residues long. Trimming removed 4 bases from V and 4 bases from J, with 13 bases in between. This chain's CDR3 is CASSLRFAPETQYF. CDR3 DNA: TGTGCCAGCAGCCTACGGTTTGCGCCAGAGACCCAGTACTTC.

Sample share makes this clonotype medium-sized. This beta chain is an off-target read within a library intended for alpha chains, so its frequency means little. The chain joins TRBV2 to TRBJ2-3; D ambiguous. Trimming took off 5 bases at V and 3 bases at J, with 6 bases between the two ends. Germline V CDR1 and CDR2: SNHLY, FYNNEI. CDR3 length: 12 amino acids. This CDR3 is CASSYTTDTQYF. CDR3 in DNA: TGTGCCAGCAGTTACACGACAGATACGCAGTATTTT.

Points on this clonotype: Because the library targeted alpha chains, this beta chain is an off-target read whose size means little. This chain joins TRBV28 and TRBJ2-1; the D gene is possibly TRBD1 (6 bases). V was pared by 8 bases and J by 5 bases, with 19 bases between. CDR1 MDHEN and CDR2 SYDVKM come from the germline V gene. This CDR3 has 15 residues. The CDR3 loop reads CASGSQGLLDNEQFF. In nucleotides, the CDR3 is TGTGCCAGCGGGTCACAGGGATTGTTGGACAATGAGCAGTTCTTC.

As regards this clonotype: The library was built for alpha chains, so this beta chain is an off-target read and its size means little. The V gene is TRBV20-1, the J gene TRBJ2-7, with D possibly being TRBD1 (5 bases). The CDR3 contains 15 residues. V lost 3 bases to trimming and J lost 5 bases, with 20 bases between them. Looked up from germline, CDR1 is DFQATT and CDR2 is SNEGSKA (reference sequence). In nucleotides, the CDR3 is TGCAGTGCTAGCCAGATCTCAGGGCTGCGCGACGAGCAGTACTTC. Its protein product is CSASQISGLRDEQYF.

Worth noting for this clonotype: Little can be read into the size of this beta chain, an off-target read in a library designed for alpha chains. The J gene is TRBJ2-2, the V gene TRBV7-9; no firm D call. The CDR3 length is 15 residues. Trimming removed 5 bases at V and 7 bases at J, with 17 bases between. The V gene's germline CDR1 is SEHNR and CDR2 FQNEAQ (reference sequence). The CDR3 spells CASSPLFPAIGELFF. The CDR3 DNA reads TGTGCCAGCAGCCCCCTTTTTCCTGCCATCGGGGAGCTGTTTTTT.

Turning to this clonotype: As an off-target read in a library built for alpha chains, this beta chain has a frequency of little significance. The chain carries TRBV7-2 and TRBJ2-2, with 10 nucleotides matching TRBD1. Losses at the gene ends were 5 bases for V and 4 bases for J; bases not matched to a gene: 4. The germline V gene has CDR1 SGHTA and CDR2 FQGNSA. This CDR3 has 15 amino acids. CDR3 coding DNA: TGTGCCAGCAGCGGAAGGACAGGGGGCACCGGGGAGCTGTTTTTT. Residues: CASSGRTGGTGELFF.

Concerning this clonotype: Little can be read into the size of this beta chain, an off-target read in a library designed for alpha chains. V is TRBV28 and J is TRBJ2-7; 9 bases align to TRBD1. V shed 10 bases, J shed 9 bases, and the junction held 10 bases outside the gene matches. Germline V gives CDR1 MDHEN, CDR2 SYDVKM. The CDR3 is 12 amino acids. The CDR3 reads CANGDRESGQYF. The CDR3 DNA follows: TGTGCCAACGGGGACAGGGAGTCTGGGCAGTACTTC.

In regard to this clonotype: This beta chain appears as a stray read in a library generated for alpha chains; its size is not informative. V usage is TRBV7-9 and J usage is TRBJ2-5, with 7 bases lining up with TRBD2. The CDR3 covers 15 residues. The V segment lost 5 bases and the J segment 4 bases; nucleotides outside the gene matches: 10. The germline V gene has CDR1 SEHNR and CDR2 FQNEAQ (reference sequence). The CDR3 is CASSPWAGDPETQYF. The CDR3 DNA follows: TGTGCCAGCAGCCCGTGGGCGGGAGACCCAGAGACCCAGTACTTC. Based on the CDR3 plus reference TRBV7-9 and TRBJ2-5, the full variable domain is DTGVSQNPRHKITKRGQNVTFRCDPISEHNRLYWYRQTLGQGPEFLTYFQNEAQLEKSRLLSDRFSAERPKGSFSTLEIQRTEQGDSAMYLCASSPWAGDPETQYFGPGTRLLVL.

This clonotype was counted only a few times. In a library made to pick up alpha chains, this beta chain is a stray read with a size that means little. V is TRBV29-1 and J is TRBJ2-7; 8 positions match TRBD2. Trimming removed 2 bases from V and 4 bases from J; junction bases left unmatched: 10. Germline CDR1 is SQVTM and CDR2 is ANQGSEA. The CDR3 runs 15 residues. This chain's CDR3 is CSVELAREGQYEQYF. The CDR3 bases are TGCAGCGTTGAACTTGCCCGGGAGGGCCAGTACGAGCAGTACTTC.

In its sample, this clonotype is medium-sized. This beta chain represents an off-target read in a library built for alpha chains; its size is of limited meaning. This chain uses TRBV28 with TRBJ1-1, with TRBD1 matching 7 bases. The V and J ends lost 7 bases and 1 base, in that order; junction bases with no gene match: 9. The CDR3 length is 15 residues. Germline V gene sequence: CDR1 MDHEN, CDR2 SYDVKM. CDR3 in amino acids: CASTFRGVSNTEAFF. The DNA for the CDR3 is TGTGCCAGCACCTTCAGGGGGGTCTCGAACACTGAAGCTTTCTTT.

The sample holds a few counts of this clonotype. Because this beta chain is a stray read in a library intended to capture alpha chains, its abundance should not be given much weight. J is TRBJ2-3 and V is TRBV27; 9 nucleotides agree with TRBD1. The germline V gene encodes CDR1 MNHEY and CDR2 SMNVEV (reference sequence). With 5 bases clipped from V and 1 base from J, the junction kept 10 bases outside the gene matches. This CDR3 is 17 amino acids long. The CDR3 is CASSPGQGFRGTDTQYF. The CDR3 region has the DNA TGTGCCAGCAGTCCCGGACAGGGGTTTCGTGGCACAGATACGCAGTATTTT.

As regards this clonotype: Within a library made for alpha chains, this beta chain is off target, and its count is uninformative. The DNA of the CDR3 is TGTGCCAGCAGTCCGGAGGAGACCAATGAGCAGTTCTTC. As protein: CASSPEETNEQFF. The rearrangement joins TRBV5-6 to TRBJ2-1; perhaps TRBD2 as D (5 bases). V shed 5 bases and J shed 6 bases, with 12 bases lying between them. Germline V gene sequence: CDR1 SGHDT, CDR2 YYEEEE. The CDR3 sequence is 13 residues long.

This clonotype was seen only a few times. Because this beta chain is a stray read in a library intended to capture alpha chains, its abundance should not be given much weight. The CDR3 loop reads CATSGGQGMNTGELFF. The CDR3 DNA reads TGTGCCACCAGCGGGGGACAGGGGATGAACACCGGGGAGCTGTTTTTT. The rearrangement links TRBV24-1 to TRBJ2-2; 10 bases are a match to TRBD1. The CDR3 contains 16 residues. Per germline, CDR1 KGHDR and CDR2 SFDVKD. Losses at the gene ends were 7 bases for V and 1 base for J; bases not matched to a gene: 5.

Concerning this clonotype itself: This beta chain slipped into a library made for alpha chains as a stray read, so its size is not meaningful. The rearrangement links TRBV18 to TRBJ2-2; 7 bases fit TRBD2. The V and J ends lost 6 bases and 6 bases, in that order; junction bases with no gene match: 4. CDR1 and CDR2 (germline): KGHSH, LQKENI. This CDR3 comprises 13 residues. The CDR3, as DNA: TGTGCCAGCTCGCCTACTAGCGCCGGGGAGCTGTTTTTT. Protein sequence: CASSPTSAGELFF.

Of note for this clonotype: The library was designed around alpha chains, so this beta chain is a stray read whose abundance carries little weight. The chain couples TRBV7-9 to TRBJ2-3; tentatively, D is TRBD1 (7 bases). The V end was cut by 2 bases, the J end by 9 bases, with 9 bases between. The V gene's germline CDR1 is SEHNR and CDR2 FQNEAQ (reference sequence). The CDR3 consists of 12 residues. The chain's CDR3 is CASSLPGGTQYF. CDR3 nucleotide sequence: TGTGCCAGCAGCTTACCAGGGGGGACGCAGTATTTT.

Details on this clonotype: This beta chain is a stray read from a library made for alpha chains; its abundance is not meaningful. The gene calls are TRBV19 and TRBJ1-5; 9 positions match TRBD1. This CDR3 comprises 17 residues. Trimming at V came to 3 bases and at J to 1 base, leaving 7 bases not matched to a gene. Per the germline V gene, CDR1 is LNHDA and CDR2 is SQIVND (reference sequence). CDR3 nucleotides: TGTGCCAGTAGTATCTATTCCGGGACAGGGAGCAATCAGCCCCAGCATTTT. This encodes CASSIYSGTGSNQPQHF. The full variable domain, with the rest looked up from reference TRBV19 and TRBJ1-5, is DGGITQSPKYLFRKEGQNVTLSCEQNLNHDAMYWYRQDPGQGLRLIYYSQIVNDFQKGDIAEGYSVSREKKESFPLTVTSAQKNPTAFYLCASSIYSGTGSNQPQHFGDGTRLSIL.

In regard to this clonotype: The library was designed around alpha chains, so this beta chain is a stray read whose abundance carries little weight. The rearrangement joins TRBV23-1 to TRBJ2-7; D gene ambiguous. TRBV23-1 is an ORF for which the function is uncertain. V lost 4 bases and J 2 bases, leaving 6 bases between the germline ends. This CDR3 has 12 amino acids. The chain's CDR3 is CASSPIAYEQYF. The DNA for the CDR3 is TGCGCCAGCAGTCCGATTGCCTACGAGCAGTACTTC.